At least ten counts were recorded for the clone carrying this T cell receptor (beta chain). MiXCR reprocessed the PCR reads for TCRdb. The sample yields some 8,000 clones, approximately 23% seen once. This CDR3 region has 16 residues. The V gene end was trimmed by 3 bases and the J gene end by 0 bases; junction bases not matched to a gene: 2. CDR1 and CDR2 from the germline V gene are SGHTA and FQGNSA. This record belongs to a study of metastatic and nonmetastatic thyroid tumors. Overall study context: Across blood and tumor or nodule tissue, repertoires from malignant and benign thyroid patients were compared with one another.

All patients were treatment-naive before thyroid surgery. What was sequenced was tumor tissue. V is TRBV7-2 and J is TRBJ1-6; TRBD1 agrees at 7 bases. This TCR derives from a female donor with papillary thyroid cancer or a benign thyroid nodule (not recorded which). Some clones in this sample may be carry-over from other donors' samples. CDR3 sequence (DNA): TGTGCCAGCAGCTTGGGACAGAGCTCCTATAATTCACCCCTCCACTTT. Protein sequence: CASSLGQSSYNSPLHF.